This T cell receptor (beta chain) was found in a study of T cell repertoires in cytomegalovirus infection (dated by TCRdb to about 2019). Study-wide context: Recently identified HLA-C-restricted CMV epitopes, whose presentation resists viral immunomodulation, were targeted by peptide stimulations together with well-studied HLA-B-restricted epitopes. The HLA type of each donor mattered for the analysis, because public TCR beta signatures pointed to carriage of CMV infection along with the matching HLA type.

This clonotype has more than one count but fewer than ten. It has no known antigen specificity. The sample holds no much larger clone one base away, and base qualities are not on file. General findings and caveats noted by the study authors: Cumulative frequency of public TCR beta family members discriminated carriers of CMV infection plus the relevant HLA type in this cohort and an independent approximately 350-donor cohort. In the ex vivo response, HLA-C-restricted CMV-specific TCR beta clonotypes were dominant, and in two of eight donors the single most frequent clonotype came from this HLA-C-restricted group.

Per the publication, the treatment or condition label means: in vitro stimulation with specific CMV peptide epitopes to enrich CMV-specific T cells. V lost 4 bases and J lost 5 bases, and the count of bases not matched to a germline gene is 6. The CDR3 measures 14 amino acids from cysteine to phenylalanine. The read is trimmed to its CDR3 DNA, 42 bases read in frame from base 1. Sequencing was carried out with an Illumina HiSeq 1500. Starting from the raw public reads, TCRdb applied fastp trimming at Q25, assembled clones with MiXCR and retained in-frame beta chains. Duplicate CDR3 protein sequences are folded into a single record with the most common DNA and genes. This sample comprises about 500,000 distinct CDR3 sequences, around 30% of them detected only once. The ten biggest clones cover 17% of the sample.

The chain couples TRBV12-3 or TRBV12-4 to TRBJ1-2, with 8 bases aligning to TRBD1. The sequence was obtained from a human donor in good health (CMV status not recorded). Some clones in this sample may be carry-over from other donors' samples. This sample comprised cultured PBMCs, obtained from culture after CMV antigen stimulation. The nucleotide sequence reads TGTGCCAGCAGTTCCCGACAGGGGAGATATGGCTACACCTTC. This codes for CASSSRQGRYGYTF.